This T cell receptor beta chain came from a study of beta chain features in type 1 diabetes. The ends lost 5 bases at V and 1 base at J; junction bases unmatched: 9. Germline V lookup: CDR1 LNHDA, CDR2 SQIVND (reference sequence). There are 17 residues in the CDR3. This clone has just a few counts. Antigen unknown. Findings of the study overall: Across all four CD4+ subsets, people with type 1 diabetes showed modestly shorter TCRB CDR3s. Fewer junction insertions and more nucleotide deletions appeared in type 1 diabetes patients. For patients, the naive, central memory and Treg TCRB repertoires appeared more alike than for healthy donors.

TCRB transcripts that were expressed got sequenced, as all of the isolated RNA had been reverse transcribed. Only in-frame clones appear in the TCRdb table, and some are missing; sequencing was by immunoSEQ multiplex PCR. The data hold some 190,000 clones, with roughly 8% observed a single time. The sequence was obtained from a man aged 18-30 years with type 1 diabetes. The chain is built from TRBV19 and TRBJ1-5; 9 bases align to TRBD1. The source material was central memory CD4+ T cells from blood. CDR3 protein: CASSSRGTGSSNQPQHF. CDR3 nucleotide sequence: TGTGCCAGTAGTTCTCGGGGGACAGGGTCCAGCAATCAGCCCCAGCATTTT.